These T cell receptor beta chains were read from a single sample in a study of shared clonotypes between healthy human individuals. The table came from immunoSEQ multiplex PCR; TCRdb's copy has only in-frame clones and leaves some out. The sample holds roughly 680,000 clones, around 77% seen once. Material for sequencing was memory CD4+ T cells sorted from blood. The receptors here all came from a woman under 40 in good health. The CDR3 runs from the conserved cysteine through the conserved F or W. D genes are given only for firm matches. Only part of the rows carry a size: once, few, many, or a class if the clone is expanded.

14	TRBV19	TRBJ1-5	few	-	TGTGCCAGTTGGACACAGGGTTTCAGTCAGCCCCAGCATTTT	CASWTQGFSQPQHF
16	TRBV10-2	TRBJ2-7	-	-	TGCGCCAGCAGTGATTTTCGAGACACCGGGGATAACGAGCAGTACTTC	CASSDFRDTGDNEQYF
14	TRBV5-4	TRBJ2-7	few	-	TGTGCCAGCAGCTCCCTGGACAGCCCCTACGAGCAGTACTTC	CASSSLDSPYEQYF
11	TRBV2	TRBJ2-7	once	-	TGTGCCAGCAGTGAATATAACGAGCAGTACTTC	CASSEYNEQYF
13	TRBV30	TRBJ1-1	-	-	TGTGCCTGGAGTAAGGGGATGGGCACTGAAGCTTTCTTT	CAWSKGMGTEAFF
13	TRBV10-1	TRBJ2-3	few	-	TGCGCCAGCAGTGAGCGGGGAGCGGATACGCAGTATTTT	CASSERGADTQYF
15	TRBV4-2	TRBJ1-2	-	TRBD1	TGTGCCAGCAGCCAAGCGGGACAGGGAGGCTATGGCTACACCTTC	CASSQAGQGGYGYTF
12	TRBV18	TRBJ2-7	few	-	TGTGCCAGCTCGTACGGGGAATACGAGCAGTACTTC	CASSYGEYEQYF
12	TRBV21-1	TRBJ2-1	-	-	TGTGCCAGCCGCGGGGGTCACAGTGAGCAGTTCTTC	CASRGGHSEQFF
17	TRBV5-6	TRBJ1-3	-	TRBD1	TGTGCCAGCAGCTATTTGGGACAGGGAGTCTCTGGAAACACCATATATTTT	CASSYLGQGVSGNTIYF
15	TRBV5-1	TRBJ2-5	-	TRBD2	TGCGCCAGCAGCTTGGAATACGGGGGGTTGGAGACCCAGTACTTC	CASSLEYGGLETQYF
13	TRBV19	TRBJ1-2	-	-	TGTGCCAGTCGGGGGCAGGGAAGGTATGGCTACACCTTC	CASRGQGRYGYTF
13	TRBV5-1	TRBJ2-7	few	-	TGCGCCAGCAGCTTTGGGGGTGCGTACGAGCAGTACTTC	CASSFGGAYEQYF
15	TRBV7-3	TRBJ2-3	-	TRBD2	TGTGCCAGCAGCTCCTCTAGCGGGAGCACAGATACGCAGTATTTT	CASSSSSGSTDTQYF
15	TRBV4-2	TRBJ2-1	once	TRBD1	TGTGCCAGCAGCCAGGGGCAGGGGGAGTACAATGAGCAGTTCTTC	CASSQGQGEYNEQFF
14	TRBV28	TRBJ1-2	-	TRBD1	TGTGCCAGCATTCCCGGGACAGGGGCCAGTGGCTACACCTTC	CASIPGTGASGYTF
15	TRBV5-1	TRBJ2-2	-	TRBD1	TGCGCCAGCAGCTGGGACAGACCGAACACCGGGGAGCTGTTTTTT	CASSWDRPNTGELFF
16	TRBV5-1	TRBJ2-3	-	TRBD2	TGCGCCAGCAGCTCCGACCCGGGACTAGCTTCGAATACGCAGTATTTT	CASSSDPGLASNTQYF
14	TRBV18	TRBJ1-5	-	TRBD1	TGTGCCAGCTCAGCCTATACAGGGGATGAGGCCCAGCATTTT	CASSAYTGDEAQHF
15	TRBV5-1	TRBJ2-2	-	-	TGCGCCAGCAGCTTTAAGGGCCTGAACACCGGGGAGCTGTTTTTT	CASSFKGLNTGELFF
15	TRBV28	TRBJ2-4	once	-	TGTGCCAGCAGTTTGATTCAGAAGACCAAAAACATTCAGTACTTC	CASSLIQKTKNIQYF
17	TRBV28	TRBJ2-5	-	TRBD1	TGTGCCAGCAGTTTAGGGAAACAGGGGGGTTTTAGGGAGACCCAGTACTTC	CASSLGKQGGFRETQYF
16	TRBV27	TRBJ2-7	-	TRBD2	TGTGCCAGCAGTTTATTTTCCAGCGGGAGTCTCTACGAGCAGTACTTC	CASSLFSSGSLYEQYF
13	TRBV30	TRBJ2-5	-	-	TGTGCCTGGAGTTTCACGGGGCCGGAGACCCAGTACTTC	CAWSFTGPETQYF
16	TRBV7-3	TRBJ2-2	few	TRBD2	TGTGCCAGCAGCTTTCAGCTAGCGGGAGGAGGCGGGGAGCTGTTTTTT	CASSFQLAGGGGELFF
15	TRBV6-5	TRBJ1-1	-	TRBD1	TGTGCCAGCAGCCGAAAGCCTCAGGGGGCGCGTGAAGCTTTCTTT	CASSRKPQGAREAFF
13	TRBV28	TRBJ2-5	-	TRBD1	TGTGCCAGCAGTTCGGGACAGGAAGAGACCCAGTACTTC	CASSSGQEETQYF
17	TRBV28	TRBJ2-1	-	TRBD2	TGTGCCAGCAGCCACCCCGGCCGGGAGGGCGGGAGTTTTATCCAGTTCTTC	CASSHPGREGGSFIQFF
16	TRBV27	TRBJ2-1	-	-	TGTGCCAGCAGTCCCTCCCCCAGGGATCCCTACAATGAGCAGTTCTTC	CASSPSPRDPYNEQFF
16	TRBV5-1	TRBJ2-2	-	TRBD2	TGCGCCAGCAGCCGGACTAGCGGGGCGAACACCGGGGAGCTGTTTTTT	CASSRTSGANTGELFF
12	TRBV6-5	TRBJ1-1	-	-	TGTGCCAGCAGGTCCGTCGGCACTGAAGCTTTCTTT	CASRSVGTEAFF
17	TRBV28	TRBJ2-1	few	TRBD1	TGTGCCAGCAGTGAGAGCTACGGACAGGGGGCGTACAATGAGCAGTTCTTC	CASSESYGQGAYNEQFF
17	TRBV19	TRBJ2-6	-	-	TGTGCCAGTAGTATCCTTTTCAGGGGCTCTGGGGCCAACGTCCTGACTTTC	CASSILFRGSGANVLTF
16	TRBV5-4	TRBJ2-3	-	TRBD2	TGTGCCAGCAGCTTCGGACTAGCGGGAGCATCAGATACGCAGTATTTT	CASSFGLAGASDTQYF